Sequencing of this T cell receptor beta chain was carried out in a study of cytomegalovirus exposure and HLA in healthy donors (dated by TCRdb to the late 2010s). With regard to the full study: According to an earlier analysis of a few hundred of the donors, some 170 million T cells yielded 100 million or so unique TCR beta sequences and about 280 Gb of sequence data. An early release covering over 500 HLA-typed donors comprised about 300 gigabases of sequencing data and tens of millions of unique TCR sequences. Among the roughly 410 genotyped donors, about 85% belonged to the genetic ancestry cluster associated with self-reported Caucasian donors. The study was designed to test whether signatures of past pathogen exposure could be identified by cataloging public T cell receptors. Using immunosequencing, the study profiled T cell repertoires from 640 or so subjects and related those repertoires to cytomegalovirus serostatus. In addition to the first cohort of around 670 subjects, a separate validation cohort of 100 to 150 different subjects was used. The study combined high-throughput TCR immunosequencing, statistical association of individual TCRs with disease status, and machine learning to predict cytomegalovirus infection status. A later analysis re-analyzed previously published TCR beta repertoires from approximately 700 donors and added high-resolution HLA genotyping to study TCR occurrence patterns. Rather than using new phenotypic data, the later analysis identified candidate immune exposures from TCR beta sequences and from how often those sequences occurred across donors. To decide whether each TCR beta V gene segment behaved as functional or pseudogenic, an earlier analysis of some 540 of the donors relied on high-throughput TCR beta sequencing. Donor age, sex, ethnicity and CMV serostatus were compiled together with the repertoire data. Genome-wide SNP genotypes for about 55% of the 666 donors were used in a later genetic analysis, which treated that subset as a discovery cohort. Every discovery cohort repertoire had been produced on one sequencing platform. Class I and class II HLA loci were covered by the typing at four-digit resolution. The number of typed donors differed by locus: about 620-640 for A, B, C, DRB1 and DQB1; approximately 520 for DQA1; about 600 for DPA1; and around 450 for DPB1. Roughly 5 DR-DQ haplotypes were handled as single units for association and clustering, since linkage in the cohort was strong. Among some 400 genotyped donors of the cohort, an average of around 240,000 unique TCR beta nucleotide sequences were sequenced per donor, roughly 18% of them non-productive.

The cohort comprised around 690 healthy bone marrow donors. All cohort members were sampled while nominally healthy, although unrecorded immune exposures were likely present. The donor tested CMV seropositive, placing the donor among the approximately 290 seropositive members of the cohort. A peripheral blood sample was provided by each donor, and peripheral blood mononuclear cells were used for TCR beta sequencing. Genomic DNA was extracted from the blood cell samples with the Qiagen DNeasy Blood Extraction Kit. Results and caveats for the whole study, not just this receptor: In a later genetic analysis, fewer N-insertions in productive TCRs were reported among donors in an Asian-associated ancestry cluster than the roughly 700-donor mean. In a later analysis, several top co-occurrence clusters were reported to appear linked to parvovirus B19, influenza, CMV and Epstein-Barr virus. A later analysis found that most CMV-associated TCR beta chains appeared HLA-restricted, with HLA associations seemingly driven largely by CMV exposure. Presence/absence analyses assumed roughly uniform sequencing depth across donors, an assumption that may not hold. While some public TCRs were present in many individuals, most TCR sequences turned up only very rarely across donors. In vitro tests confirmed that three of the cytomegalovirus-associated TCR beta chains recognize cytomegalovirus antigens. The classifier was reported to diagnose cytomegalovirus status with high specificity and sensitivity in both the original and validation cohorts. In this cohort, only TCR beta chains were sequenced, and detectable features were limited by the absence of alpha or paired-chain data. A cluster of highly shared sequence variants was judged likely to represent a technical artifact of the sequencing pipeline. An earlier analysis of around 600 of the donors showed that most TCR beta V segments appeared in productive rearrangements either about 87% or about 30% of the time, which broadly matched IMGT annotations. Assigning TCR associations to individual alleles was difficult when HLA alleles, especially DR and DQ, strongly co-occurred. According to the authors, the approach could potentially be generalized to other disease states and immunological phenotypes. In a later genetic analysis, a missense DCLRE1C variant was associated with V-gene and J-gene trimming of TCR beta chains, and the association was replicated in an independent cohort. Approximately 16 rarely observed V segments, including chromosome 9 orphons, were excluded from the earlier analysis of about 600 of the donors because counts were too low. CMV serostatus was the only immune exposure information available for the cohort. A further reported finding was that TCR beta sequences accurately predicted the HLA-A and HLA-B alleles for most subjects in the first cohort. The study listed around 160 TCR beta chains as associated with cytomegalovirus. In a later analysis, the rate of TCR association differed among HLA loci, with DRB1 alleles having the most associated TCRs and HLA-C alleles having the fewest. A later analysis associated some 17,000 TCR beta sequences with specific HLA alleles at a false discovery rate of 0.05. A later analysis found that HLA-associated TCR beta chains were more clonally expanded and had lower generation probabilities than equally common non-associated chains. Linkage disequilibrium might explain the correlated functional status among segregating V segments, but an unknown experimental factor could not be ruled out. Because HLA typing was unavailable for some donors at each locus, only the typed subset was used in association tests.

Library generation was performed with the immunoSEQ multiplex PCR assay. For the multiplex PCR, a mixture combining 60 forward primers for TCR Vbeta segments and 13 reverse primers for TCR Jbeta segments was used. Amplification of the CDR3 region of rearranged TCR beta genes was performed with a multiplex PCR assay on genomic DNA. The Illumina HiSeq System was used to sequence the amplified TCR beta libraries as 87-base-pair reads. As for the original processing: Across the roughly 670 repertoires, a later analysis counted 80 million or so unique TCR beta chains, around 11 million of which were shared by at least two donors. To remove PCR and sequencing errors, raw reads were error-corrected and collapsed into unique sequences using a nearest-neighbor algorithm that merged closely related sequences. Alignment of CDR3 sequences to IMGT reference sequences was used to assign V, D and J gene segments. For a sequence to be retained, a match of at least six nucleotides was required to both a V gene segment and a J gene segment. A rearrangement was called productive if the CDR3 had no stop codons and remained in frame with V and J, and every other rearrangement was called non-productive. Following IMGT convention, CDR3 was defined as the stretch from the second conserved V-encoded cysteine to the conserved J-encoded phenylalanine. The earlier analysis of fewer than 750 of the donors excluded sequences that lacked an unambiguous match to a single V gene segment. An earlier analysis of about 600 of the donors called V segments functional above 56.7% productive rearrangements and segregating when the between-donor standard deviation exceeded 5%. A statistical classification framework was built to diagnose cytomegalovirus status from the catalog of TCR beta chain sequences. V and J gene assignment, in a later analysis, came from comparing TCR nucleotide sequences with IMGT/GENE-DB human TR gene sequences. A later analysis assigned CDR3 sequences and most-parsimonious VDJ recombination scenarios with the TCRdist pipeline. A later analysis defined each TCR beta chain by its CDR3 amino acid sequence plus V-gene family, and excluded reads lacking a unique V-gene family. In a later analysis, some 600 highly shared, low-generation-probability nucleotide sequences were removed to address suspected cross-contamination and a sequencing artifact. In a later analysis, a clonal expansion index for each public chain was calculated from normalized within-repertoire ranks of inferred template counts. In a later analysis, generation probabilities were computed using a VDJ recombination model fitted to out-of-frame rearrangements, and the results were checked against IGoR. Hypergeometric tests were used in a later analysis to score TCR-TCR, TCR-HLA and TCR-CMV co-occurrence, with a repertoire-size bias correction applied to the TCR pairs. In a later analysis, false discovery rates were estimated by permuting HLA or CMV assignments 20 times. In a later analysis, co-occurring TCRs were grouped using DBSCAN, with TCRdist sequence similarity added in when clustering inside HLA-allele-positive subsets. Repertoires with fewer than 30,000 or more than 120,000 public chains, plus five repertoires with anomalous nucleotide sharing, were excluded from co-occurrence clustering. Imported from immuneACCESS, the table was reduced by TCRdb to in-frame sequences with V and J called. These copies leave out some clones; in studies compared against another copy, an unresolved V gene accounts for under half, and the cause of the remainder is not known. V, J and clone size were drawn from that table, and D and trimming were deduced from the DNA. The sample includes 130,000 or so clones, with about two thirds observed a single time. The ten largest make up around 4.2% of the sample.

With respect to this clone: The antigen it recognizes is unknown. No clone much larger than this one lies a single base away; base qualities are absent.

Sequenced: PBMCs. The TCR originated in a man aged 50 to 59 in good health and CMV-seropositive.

At the DNA level, the sequence is TGTGCCAGCAGCGTAGATCGTGGGGCGAGCTCCTACAATGAGCAGTTCTTC. This is translated as CASSVDRGASSYNEQFF. The V gene is TRBV9 and the J gene is TRBJ2-1, with a weak D call of TRBD1 (5 bases match). The germline V gene gives CDR1 as SGDLS and CDR2 as YYNGEE. The trim is 0 bases for V and 0 bases for J, with a gap of 13 bases between the germline ends. The CDR3 holds 17 amino acids from the cysteine to the phenylalanine. Only the CDR3 part of the read is kept: 51 bases, read in frame from the first base.